What follows are 10 T cell receptor beta chains derived from one specimen sequenced in a study of blood T cell repertoires in COVID-19. The table came from immunoSEQ multiplex PCR; TCRdb's copy has only in-frame clones and leaves some out. Among around 100,000 clones listed, more than 75% were seen once. Sequencing used peripheral blood. The receptor set was obtained from a human donor in a cohort sampled during active COVID-19.

The genes are TRBV18 and TRBJ2-5; 7 nucleotides line up with TRBD2. J lost 6 bases, V lost 3 bases, and 13 bases had no gene match. This CDR3 contains 16 residues. Germline V CDR1 and CDR2: KGHSH, LQKENI. The CDR3 nucleotides read TGTGCCAGCTCACCCCCCACGGGGGGATATGGGCAGACCCAGTACTTC. Translated, it gives CASSPPTGGYGQTQYF.

The CDR3 coding sequence is TGCGCCAGCGCACCAGGGGGTGATGGAGAGACCCAGTACTTC. Protein: CASAPGGDGETQYF. This chain connects TRBV4-3 to TRBJ2-5, with 7 bases lining up with TRBD1. CDR1 LGHNA and CDR2 YSLEER come from the germline V gene. The CDR3 runs 14 residues. With V trimmed by 8 bases and J by 4 bases, 10 bases remained unmatched.

Written as DNA, the CDR3 is TGTGCCAGCAGCTGGATACAGGGGGGTGACACTGAAGCTTTCTTT. It codes for CASSWIQGGDTEAFF. The rearrangement uses TRBV5-4 and TRBJ1-1; 8 nucleotides line up with TRBD1. Per the germline V gene, CDR1 is SGHNT and CDR2 is YYREEE (reference sequence). The V and J ends lost 3 bases and 3 bases, in that order; junction bases with no gene match: 7. The CDR3 has 15 amino acids.

The chain carries TRBV5-5 and TRBJ2-1, with 7 bases identical to TRBD1. Germline CDR1 and CDR2: SGHKS and YYEKEE (reference sequence). This CDR3 region has 16 residues. Unmatched junction bases numbered 14, after V lost 7 bases and J lost 4 bases. CDR3 in amino acids: CASGHTRGQLYNEQFF. For the CDR3, the DNA is TGTGCCAGCGGGCACACCAGGGGACAGCTATACAATGAGCAGTTCTTC.

This clone occurred a few times. The J gene is TRBJ2-1, the V gene TRBV5-8; D perhaps matches TRBD1 (6 bases). This CDR3 comprises 19 residues. V shed 2 bases and J shed 0 bases, with 21 bases lying between them. Germline V gene data show CDR1 as SGHTS and CDR2 as YDEGEE. The CDR3 sequence: CASSFPGEFGGPSYNEQFF. The CDR3 region has the DNA TGTGCCAGCAGCTTTCCGGGCGAGTTTGGGGGCCCCTCCTACAATGAGCAGTTCTTC.

The chain carries TRBV7-2 and TRBJ2-7; 7 bases map to TRBD2. Germline CDR1 and CDR2: SGHTA and FQGNSA. V lost 5 bases and J lost 2; bases outside the gene matches: 9. This CDR3 region has 15 residues. CDR3 in amino acids: CASSPRLAGAYEQYF. DNA of the CDR3: TGTGCCAGCAGCCCGCGACTAGCAGGAGCCTACGAGCAGTACTTC.

The J gene is TRBJ2-3, the V gene TRBV5-1, with 15 nucleotides matching TRBD2. V lost 3 bases and J lost 4; bases outside the gene matches: 6. Per the germline V gene, CDR1 is SGHRS and CDR2 is YFSETQ. This CDR3 has 17 amino acids. The CDR3 spells CASSSRTSGGASDTQYF. The CDR3 DNA follows: TGCGCCAGCAGCTCAAGGACTAGCGGGGGGGCGTCAGATACGCAGTATTTT.

The chain is built from TRBV18 and TRBJ2-2; D may be TRBD1 (5 bases). The CDR3 sequence is 13 residues long. Trimming left V 3 bases short and J 7 bases short, with 9 bases between. The germline V gene has CDR1 KGHSH and CDR2 LQKENI. The CDR3 loop reads CASSPGLDGELFF. CDR3 coding DNA: TGTGCCAGCTCACCGGGGCTAGACGGGGAGCTGTTTTTT.

The CDR3 bases are TGTGCCAGCAGCGCAGGGGGCGAGAACACTGAAGCTTTCTTT. It specifies CASSAGGENTEAFF. The J gene is TRBJ1-1, the V gene TRBV5-4; 8 bases align to TRBD1. The CDR3 has 14 amino acids. Germline lookup yields CDR1 SGHNT and CDR2 YYREEE (reference sequence). With V trimmed by 4 bases and J by 1 base, 3 bases remained unmatched.

This chain joins TRBV5-1 and TRBJ2-3; TRBD2 matches 11 bases. The CDR3 contains 15 residues. CDR1 and CDR2 (germline): SGHRS, YFSETQ. Trimming cost V 9 bases and J 5 bases; bases outside gene matches: 11. CDR3 loop: CATRLGSGGEDTQYF. CDR3 nucleotide sequence: TGCGCCACCCGGTTGGGTAGCGGGGGGGAAGATACGCAGTATTTT. Full variable domain (rest looked up from reference TRBV5-1 and TRBJ2-3): KAGVTQTPRYLIKTRGQQVTLSCSPISGHRSVSWYQQTPGQGLQFLFEYFSETQRNKGNFPGRFSGRQFSNSRSEMNVSTLELGDSALYLCATRLGSGGEDTQYFGPGTRLTVL.